Here is one TCR beta chain with its context. Construction of the TCRbeta library involved unique molecular identifiers. TCRdb re-called the PCR reads through MiXCR, storing one row per CDR3 protein. The sample lists about 420,000 distinct CDR3 sequences, approximately 10% occurring once. The source of the sample is a study of T-cell reconstitution after alpha-beta-depleted transplantation in children. CDR1 DFQATT and CDR2 SNEGSKA come from the germline V gene (reference sequence). The CDR3 sequence is 12 residues long. The V end lost 3 bases, the J end lost 8 bases, and 11 bases lay between the germline ends.

The rearrangement joins TRBV20-1 to TRBJ2-1, with D possibly being TRBD1 or TRBD2 (5 bases each). Sequencing was performed on PBMCs from the stem cell graft donor, taken from the stem cell graft. The TCR comes from a human donor who donated a stem cell graft to a child with acute myeloid leukemia. CDR3 amino acids: CSASPRGHEQFF. CDR3 nucleotide sequence: TGCAGTGCTAGCCCCCGGGGCCATGAGCAGTTCTTC.